The 18 T cell receptor beta chains in this list originate from one sample, sequenced in a study of a mutant IDH1 vaccine in newly diagnosed glioma. TCRdb keeps only in-frame clones here, not all; method: immunoSEQ multiplex PCR. The profile shows tens of thousands of clones, under 90% of them singletons. Their target antigens are unknown. The time point: week 23, last vaccination. A 20-mer mutant IDH1 peptide at 300 ug was injected subcutaneously with topical imiquimod. Sequences were derived from PBMCs, sampled from a glioma patient whose treatment included an IDH1 peptide vaccine. The receptors originated from a man between 35 and 55 years old with glioma.

The V and J genes are TRBV7-9 and TRBJ1-3, with TRBD1 matching 7 bases. Germline V gene data show CDR1 as SEHNR and CDR2 as FQNEAQ (reference sequence). The CDR3 runs to 13 residues. The junction had 2 bases not matched to a gene; V was cut back by 5 bases and J by 4 bases. This CDR3 is CASSTTGGNTIYF. The CDR3 nucleotides are TGTGCCAGCAGCACGACAGGGGGAAACACCATATATTTT.

This sequence joins TRBV18 and TRBJ2-3; D call uncertain. The CDR3 length is 12 residues. Per the germline V gene, CDR1 is KGHSH and CDR2 is LQKENI. Between the trimmed V and J ends, which lost 4 bases and 6 bases, there was a span of 8 bases. CDR3 sequence (DNA): TGTGCCAGCTCACAATACGGGGATACGCAGTATTTT. This gives the protein CASSQYGDTQYF.

The chain has TRBV5-1 and TRBJ1-1; 11 bases line up with TRBD1. V dropped 0 bases and J dropped 4; count of bases not matched to a gene: 5. Germline values: CDR1 SGHRS, CDR2 YFSETQ. This CDR3 contains 16 residues. The chain's CDR3 is CASSLGGQGVGTEAFF. In nucleotides, the CDR3 is TGCGCCAGCAGCTTGGGGGGACAGGGGGTGGGCACTGAAGCTTTCTTT.

This chain uses TRBV27 with TRBJ1-1; D is possibly TRBD1 (5 bases). Germline CDR1 reads MNHEY; CDR2 reads SMNVEV (reference sequence). The V end lost 5 bases, the J end lost 4 bases, and 14 bases lay between the germline ends. The CDR3 runs to 14 residues. The CDR3 region has the DNA TGTGCCAGCAGTGGTCGGGGACCCAGCACTGAAGCTTTCTTT. Translated, it gives CASSGRGPSTEAFF.

This chain uses TRBV29-1 with TRBJ1-2, with D possibly being TRBD1 (5 bases). With 7 bases removed from V and 8 bases from J, the gap between germline ends came to 17 bases. Germline CDR1 is SQVTM and CDR2 is ANQGSEA. The CDR3 covers 12 residues. Here the CDR3 DNA reads TGCAGCGCCAAGGGGCAGGCTGACGGCTACACCTTC. It encodes CSAKGQADGYTF.

The rearrangement links TRBV2 to TRBJ2-1, with 12 bases matching TRBD2. Germline CDR1 is SNHLY and CDR2 is FYNNEI. V lost 5 bases to trimming and J lost 4 bases; unmatched junction nucleotides: 3. The CDR3 totals 15 residues. The CDR3 sequence: CASSTSGGRYNEQFF. For the CDR3, the DNA is TGTGCCAGCAGTACTAGCGGGGGGCGGTACAATGAGCAGTTCTTC. Using reference TRBV2 and TRBJ2-1 for the parts outside the CDR3, the full variable domain is EPEVTQTPSHQVTQMGQEVILRCVPISNHLYFYWYRQILGQKVEFLVSFYNNEISEKSEIFDDQFSVERPDGSNFTLKIRSTKLEDSAMYFCASSTSGGRYNEQFFGPGTRLTVL.

This clone came up once. The V call is TRBV30, the J call TRBJ2-3; possible D gene TRBD2, 6 bases. The CDR3 is 16 amino acids. Germline V gene lookup returns CDR1 GTSNPN and CDR2 SVGIG (reference sequence). V shed 0 bases and J shed 1 base, with 14 bases lying between them. The chain's CDR3 is CAWSVLGGSCTDTQYF. Here the CDR3 DNA reads TGTGCCTGGAGTGTACTTGGGGGGAGTTGCACAGATACGCAGTATTTT.

The gene calls are TRBV5-6 and TRBJ2-6; no definite D call. There are 15 residues in the CDR3. The germline V and J ends were trimmed by 1 base and 4 bases, with 9 bases remaining between them. Germline CDR1 reads SGHDT; CDR2 reads YYEEEE. This chain's CDR3 is CASSLYPAGANVLTF. The CDR3 region has the DNA TGTGCCAGCAGCTTGTATCCGGCCGGGGCCAACGTCCTGACTTTC.

The chain joins TRBV4-2 to TRBJ2-5, with D perhaps matching TRBD2 (7 bases). V dropped 0 bases and J dropped 1 base, with 12 bases sitting between them. Germline V gene data show CDR1 as LGHNA and CDR2 as YNFKEQ. The CDR3 contains 16 residues. The CDR3 DNA is TGTGCCAGCAGCCAAGAAGGACGGGGGGCCCAAGAGACCCAGTACTTC. This sequence encodes CASSQEGRGAQETQYF.

The rearrangement links TRBV18 to TRBJ1-3; D perhaps matches TRBD1 (5 bases). The CDR3 is made up of 17 amino acids. Germline V gene sequence: CDR1 KGHSH, CDR2 LQKENI. V lost 2 bases to trimming and J lost 4 bases, with 18 bases between them. The CDR3 sequence: CASSPSLYGAGGNTIYF. The CDR3 DNA reads TGTGCCAGCTCACCAAGCCTCTATGGGGCGGGAGGAAACACCATATATTTT.

This clone was seen a single time. The chain has TRBV9 and TRBJ2-1; 9 bases align to TRBD1. Germline V gene lookup returns CDR1 SGDLS and CDR2 YYNGEE. The CDR3 extends over 16 amino acids. The junction had 5 bases not matched to a gene; V was cut back by 2 bases and J by 2 bases. CDR3 nucleotides: TGTGCCAGCAGCGTCCTCGGGACAGGGACCTACAATGAGCAGTTCTTC. Residues: CASSVLGTGTYNEQFF.

V is TRBV4-2 and J is TRBJ2-6, with 10 bases aligning to TRBD2. V gave up 0 bases and J gave up 0 bases; unmatched junction bases: 8. Germline V gene lookup returns CDR1 LGHNA and CDR2 YNFKEQ. The CDR3 runs 20 residues. The CDR3 nucleotides read TGTGCCAGCAGCCAAGATCTAGGGACTAGCGTTCTCTCTGGGGCCAACGTCCTGACTTTC. Its translation is CASSQDLGTSVLSGANVLTF.

This clone was observed a handful of times. The V call is TRBV27, the J call TRBJ2-2, with unresolved D. Trimming cost V 3 bases and J 2 bases, with 10 bases left between them. Germline CDR1 reads MNHEY; CDR2 reads SMNVEV (reference sequence). The CDR3 contains 15 residues. The CDR3 spells CASSFSFSNTGELFF. The CDR3 nucleotides are TGTGCCAGCAGTTTCTCTTTCTCCAACACCGGGGAGCTGTTTTTT.

The genes are TRBV27 and TRBJ2-7; 9 positions match TRBD2. The germline gives CDR1 MNHEY, CDR2 SMNVEV (reference sequence). The ends lost 3 bases at V and 4 bases at J; junction bases unmatched: 1. This CDR3 has 13 residues. The CDR3 loop is CASSFLAGYEQYF. The CDR3 region has the DNA TGTGCCAGCAGTTTTCTAGCGGGGTACGAGCAGTACTTC.

J is TRBJ1-2 and V is TRBV2, with a possible D match to TRBD1 (5 bases). V was trimmed by 2 bases and J by 7 bases, leaving 20 bases between them. This CDR3 contains 16 residues. The germline gives CDR1 SNHLY, CDR2 FYNNEI. This CDR3 reads CASSESSGRRARGYTF. DNA for the CDR3: TGTGCCAGCAGTGAATCCTCGGGACGGCGGGCGCGTGGCTACACCTTC.

The rearrangement uses TRBV5-4 and TRBJ2-2; D unclear. The CDR3 runs to 15 residues. V lost 1 base and J 0 bases, leaving 7 bases between the germline ends. Germline CDR1 SGHNT, CDR2 YYREEE (reference sequence). The CDR3 coding sequence is TGTGCCAGCAGCTTGCCAGGAGCGAACACCGGGGAGCTGTTTTTT. Its protein is CASSLPGANTGELFF.

The genes are TRBV4-1 and TRBJ2-2; tentative D call: TRBD2 (7 bases). Trimming took 7 bases from V and 0 from J, leaving 18 bases between them. The CDR3 totals 17 residues. CDR1 is MGHRA and CDR2 is YSYEKL in the germline V gene. CDR3 sequence reads: CASTRAGGGTNTGELFF. CDR3 nucleotides: TGCGCCAGCACTCGAGCGGGCGGGGGCACGAACACCGGGGAGCTGTTTTTT.

The V gene is TRBV6-5, the J gene TRBJ1-1, with 7 bases identical to TRBD1. CDR1 and CDR2 (germline): MNHEY, SVGAGI. The CDR3 totals 15 residues. J gave up 1 base and V 0 bases, and 2 bases lay outside the gene matches. Here the CDR3 reads CASSYSRQGNTEAFF. In DNA, the CDR3 is TGTGCCAGCAGTTACTCAAGACAGGGGAACACTGAAGCTTTCTTT.